A selection of T cell receptor beta chains follows, all from one sample in a study of human T cells and chemical hapten exposure. TCRdb analysed the RACE reads with MiXCR anew, one entry per CDR3 protein. The sample lists 350,000 to 450,000 distinct CDR3 sequences; 4% to 6% were seen once. This sample comprised whole blood, obtained in connection with sensitization to the hapten diphenylcyclopropenone (DPC). The receptors were gathered from a woman in her fifties or sixties with alopecia areata. Some clones in this sample may be carry-over from other donors' samples. Each CDR3 is given with its conserved first and last residue. A D gene is named only where the DNA matches it firmly. Expanded clones are given a class, and other clones once, few, many or no size at all.

D: TRBD1; size: .; J: TRBJ2-4; V: TRBV27; CDR3: CASSLTGVNIQYF; DNA: TGTGCCAGCAGTTTAACAGGGGTAAACATTCAGTACTTC
D: .; size: few; J: TRBJ1-4; V: TRBV9; CDR3: CASSPGFRLDEKLFF; DNA: TGTGCCAGCAGCCCAGGGTTTCGACTGGATGAAAAACTGTTTTTT
D: TRBD2; size: many; J: TRBJ2-1; V: TRBV9; CDR3: CASSDGPVEREWDEQFF; DNA: TGTGCCAGCAGCGATGGCCCGGTGGAGCGGGAGTGGGATGAGCAGTTCTTC
D: .; size: few; J: TRBJ1-1; V: TRBV5-6; CDR3: CASSSGPVREAFF; DNA: TGTGCCAGCAGCTCCGGACCGGTTCGGGAAGCTTTCTTT
D: .; size: .; J: TRBJ2-2; V: TRBV30; CDR3: CAWSVLGGGGTGELFF; DNA: TGTGCCTGGAGTGTCCTGGGGGGCGGTGGCACCGGGGAGCTGTTTTTT
D: .; size: .; J: TRBJ1-1; V: TRBV12-3/TRBV12-4; CDR3: CASSDTGTEAFF; DNA: TGTGCCAGCAGTGATACAGGGACTGAAGCTTTCTTT
D: .; size: few; J: TRBJ1-5; V: TRBV7-9; CDR3: CASSSSGVNQPQHF; DNA: TGTGCCAGCAGCTCCTCAGGGGTCAATCAGCCCCAGCATTTT
D: .; size: many; J: TRBJ2-7; V: TRBV21-1; CDR3: CASSPLRQGASYEQYF; DNA: TGTGCCAGCAGCCCACTTAGACAGGGTGCCTCCTACGAGCAGTACTTC
D: .; size: few; J: TRBJ2-7; V: TRBV27; CDR3: CASSFLTAGAWEQYF; DNA: TGTGCCAGCAGTTTCCTCACGGCGGGGGCATGGGAGCAGTACTTC
D: TRBD1; size: .; J: TRBJ1-3; V: TRBV3-1; CDR3: CASSSRQGTGNTIYF; DNA: TGTGCCAGCAGCTCCCGACAGGGAACAGGAAACACCATATATTTT
D: TRBD1; size: few; J: TRBJ1-5; V: TRBV6-2/TRBV6-3; CDR3: CASSKPGQGRQPQHF; DNA: TGTGCCAGCAGTAAACCGGGACAGGGGCGTCAGCCCCAGCATTTT
D: TRBD1; size: few; J: TRBJ2-5; V: TRBV18; CDR3: CASSPGTGGEETQYF; DNA: TGTGCCAGCTCACCAGGGACAGGGGGCGAAGAGACCCAGTACTTC
D: .; size: .; J: TRBJ2-1; V: TRBV7-9; CDR3: CASSLGGGPHYNEQFF; DNA: TGTGCCAGCAGCTTAGGTGGCGGTCCCCACTACAATGAGCAGTTCTTC
D: TRBD1; size: many; J: TRBJ1-3; V: TRBV2; CDR3: CASRLRGHGNTIYF; DNA: TGTGCCAGCAGACTTAGGGGGCACGGAAACACCATATATTTT
D: .; size: .; J: TRBJ1-3; V: TRBV18; CDR3: CASSPAAAGNTIYF; DNA: TGTGCCAGCTCACCGGCGGCCGCTGGAAACACCATATATTTT
D: .; size: many; J: TRBJ1-2; V: TRBV29-1; CDR3: CSVVDGSNYGYTF; DNA: TGCAGCGTTGTTGACGGAAGTAACTATGGCTACACCTTC
D: TRBD2; size: .; J: TRBJ2-3; V: TRBV20-1; CDR3: CSARDRASGSDTQYF; DNA: TGCAGTGCTAGAGATCGGGCTAGCGGATCAGATACGCAGTATTTT
D: TRBD1; size: many; J: TRBJ1-6; V: TRBV4-1; CDR3: CASSQESRQGAYSPLHF; DNA: TGCGCCAGCAGCCAAGAATCTAGGCAGGGGGCTTATTCACCCCTCCACTTT
D: TRBD1; size: many; J: TRBJ2-3; V: TRBV3-1; CDR3: CASSLLGQAKGFGPYF; DNA: TGTGCCAGCAGCCTCTTGGGACAGGCCAAAGGTTTTGGTCCGTATTTT
D: .; size: .; J: TRBJ2-1; V: TRBV7-6; CDR3: CASSSAVGDEQFF; DNA: TGTGCCAGCAGTTCAGCGGTTGGGGATGAGCAGTTCTTC
D: TRBD2; size: many; J: TRBJ2-3; V: TRBV29-1; CDR3: CSVGKAGGQYF; DNA: TGCAGCGTTGGTAAAGCGGGGGGGCAGTATTTT
D: .; size: many; J: TRBJ1-5; V: TRBV27; CDR3: CASSHNGGLQPQHF; DNA: TGTGCCAGCAGTCACAATGGGGGGCTTCAGCCCCAGCATTTT
D: .; size: few; J: TRBJ1-5; V: TRBV3-1; CDR3: CASSQDTRDNQPQHF; DNA: TGTGCCAGCAGCCAAGATACCAGGGACAATCAGCCCCAGCATTTT
D: .; size: few; J: TRBJ1-2; V: TRBV12-3/TRBV12-4; CDR3: CASSLTRRGYGYTF; DNA: TGTGCCAGCAGTTTAACCCGCAGGGGCTATGGCTACACCTTC
D: TRBD1; size: many; J: TRBJ2-1; V: TRBV4-2; CDR3: CASSQLDRSSSSYNEQFF; DNA: TGTGCCAGCAGCCAGTTGGACAGGTCCTCGAGCTCCTACAATGAGCAGTTCTTC
D: .; size: many; J: TRBJ2-7; V: TRBV20-1; CDR3: CSASPRGLVYEQYF; DNA: TGCAGTGCTAGTCCCCGGGGGCTAGTTTACGAGCAGTACTTC
D: TRBD2; size: few; J: TRBJ2-5; V: TRBV24-1; CDR3: CATSGTGGQETQYF; DNA: TGTGCCACCAGTGGGACGGGGGGCCAAGAGACCCAGTACTTC
D: .; size: .; J: TRBJ1-3; V: TRBV6-2/TRBV6-3; CDR3: CASRPDGVSGNTIYF; DNA: TGTGCCAGCAGGCCCGACGGAGTCTCTGGAAACACCATATATTTT